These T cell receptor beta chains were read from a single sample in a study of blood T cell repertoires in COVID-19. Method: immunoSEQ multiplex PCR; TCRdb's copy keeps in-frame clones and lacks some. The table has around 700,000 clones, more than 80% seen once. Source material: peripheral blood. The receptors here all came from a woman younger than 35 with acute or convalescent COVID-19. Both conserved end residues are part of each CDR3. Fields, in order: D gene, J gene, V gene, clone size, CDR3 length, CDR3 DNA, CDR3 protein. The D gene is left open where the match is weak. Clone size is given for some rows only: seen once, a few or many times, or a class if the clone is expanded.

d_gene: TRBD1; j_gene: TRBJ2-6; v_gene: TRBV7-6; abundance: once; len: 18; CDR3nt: TGTGCCAGCAGCAGAGGCCGGGACAGCCCCTCTGGGGCCAACGTCCTGACTTTC; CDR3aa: CASSRGRDSPSGANVLTF
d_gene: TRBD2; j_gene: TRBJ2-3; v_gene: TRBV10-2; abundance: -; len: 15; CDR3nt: TGCGCCAGCAGTCCTAGCGGGGGGGCCACAGATACGCAGTATTTT; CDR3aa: CASSPSGGATDTQYF
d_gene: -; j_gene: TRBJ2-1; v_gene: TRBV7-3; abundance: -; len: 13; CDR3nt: TGTGCCAGCAGCTTATCACTAGCCTATGAGCAGTTCTTC; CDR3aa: CASSLSLAYEQFF
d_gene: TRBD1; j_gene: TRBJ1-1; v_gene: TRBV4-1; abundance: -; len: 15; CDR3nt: TGCGCCAGCAGCCACCTAGGACAGGGGGGCACTGAAGCTTTCTTT; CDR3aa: CASSHLGQGGTEAFF
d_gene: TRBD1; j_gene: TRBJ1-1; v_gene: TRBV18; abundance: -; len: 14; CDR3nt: TGTGCCAGCTCTCAACAGGGGATAGACACTGAAGCTTTCTTT; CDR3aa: CASSQQGIDTEAFF
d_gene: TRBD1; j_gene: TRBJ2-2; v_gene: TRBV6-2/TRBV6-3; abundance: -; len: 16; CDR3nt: TGTGCCAGCAGTTCCCGGGACAGGGGGCGCACCGGGGAGCTGTTTTTT; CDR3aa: CASSSRDRGRTGELFF
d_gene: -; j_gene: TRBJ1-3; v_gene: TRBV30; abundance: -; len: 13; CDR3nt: TGTGCCTCCTACAGGGAATCTGGAAACACCATATATTTT; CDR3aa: CASYRESGNTIYF
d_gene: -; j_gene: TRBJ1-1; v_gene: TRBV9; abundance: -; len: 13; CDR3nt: TGTGCCAGCAGCCCCCAAGAAGGACTCCGAGCTTTCTTT; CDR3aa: CASSPQEGLRAFF
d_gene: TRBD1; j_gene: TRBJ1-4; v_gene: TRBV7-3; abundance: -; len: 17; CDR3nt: TGTGCCAGCAGCTTATGGGGCAGGGGGTTTGGAAATGAAAAACTGTTTTTT; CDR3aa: CASSLWGRGFGNEKLFF
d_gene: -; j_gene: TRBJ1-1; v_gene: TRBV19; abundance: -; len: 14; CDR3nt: TGTGCCACCATCGTCGACAGGTGGGGAACTGAAGCTTTCTTT; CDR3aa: CATIVDRWGTEAFF
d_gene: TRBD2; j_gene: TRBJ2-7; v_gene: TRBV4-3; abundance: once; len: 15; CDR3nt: TGCGCCAGCAGCCAAGATAGCGGGGGCTCCTACGAGCAGTACTTC; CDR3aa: CASSQDSGGSYEQYF
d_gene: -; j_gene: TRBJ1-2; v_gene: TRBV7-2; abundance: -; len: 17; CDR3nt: TGTGCCAGCAGCTTTGCTATCCCTGGGCCCATCCAGTATGGCTACACCTTC; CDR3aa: CASSFAIPGPIQYGYTF
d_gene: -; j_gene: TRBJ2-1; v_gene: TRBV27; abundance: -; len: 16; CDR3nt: TGTGCCAGCAGTTTCGGGGGAGAGGGCTCCTACAATGAGCAGTTCTTC; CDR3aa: CASSFGGEGSYNEQFF
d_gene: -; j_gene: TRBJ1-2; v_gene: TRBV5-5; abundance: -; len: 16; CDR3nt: TGTGCCAGCAGCGTATTCCGGGTCCCCCCGATATATGGCTACACCTTC; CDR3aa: CASSVFRVPPIYGYTF
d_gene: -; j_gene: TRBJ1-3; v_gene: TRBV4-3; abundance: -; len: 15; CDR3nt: TGCGCCAGCAGCCCATTTACAGGGAGTGGAAACACCATATATTTT; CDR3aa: CASSPFTGSGNTIYF
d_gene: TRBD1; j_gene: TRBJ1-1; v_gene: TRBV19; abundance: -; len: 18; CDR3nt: TGTGCCAGTAGTATAGGGCCGGCGGACAGGGCCTTTAACACTGAAGCTTTCTTT; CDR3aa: CASSIGPADRAFNTEAFF
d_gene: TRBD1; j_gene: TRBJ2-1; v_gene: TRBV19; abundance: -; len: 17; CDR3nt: TGTGCCAGTAGTATAGTGGGAGGACAGGGCGTAGATGGGGAGCAGTTCTTC; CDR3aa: CASSIVGGQGVDGEQFF
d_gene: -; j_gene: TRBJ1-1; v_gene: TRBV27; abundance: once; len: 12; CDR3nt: TGTGCCAGCAGGACCGGGACACTTGAAGCTTTCTTT; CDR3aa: CASRTGTLEAFF
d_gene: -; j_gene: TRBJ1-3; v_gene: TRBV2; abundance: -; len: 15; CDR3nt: TGTGCCAGCAGTGAGTTCGGGGGCTCTGGAAACACCATATATTTT; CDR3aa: CASSEFGGSGNTIYF
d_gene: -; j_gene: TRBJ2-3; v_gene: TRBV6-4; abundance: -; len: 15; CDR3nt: TGTGCCAGCAGTGACTCAGGGGATAGCACAGATACGCAGTATTTT; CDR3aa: CASSDSGDSTDTQYF
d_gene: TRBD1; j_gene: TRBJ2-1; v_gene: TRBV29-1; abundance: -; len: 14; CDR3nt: TGCAGCGATCACAGGGGGCCCACTTACAATGAGCAGTTCTTC; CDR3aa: CSDHRGPTYNEQFF
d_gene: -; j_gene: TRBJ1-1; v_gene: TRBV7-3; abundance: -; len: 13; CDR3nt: TGTGCCAGCAGCTTACTCCCTAACACTGAAGCTTTCTTT; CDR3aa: CASSLLPNTEAFF
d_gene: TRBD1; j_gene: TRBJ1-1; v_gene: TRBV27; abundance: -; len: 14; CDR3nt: TGTGCCAGCAGTTCCAGGGGGCGAGACACTGAAGCTTTCTTT; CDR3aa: CASSSRGRDTEAFF
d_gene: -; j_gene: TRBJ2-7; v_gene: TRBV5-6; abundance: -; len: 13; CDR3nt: TGTGCCAGCAGCCAGGGACTTACCCCCGAGCAGTACTTC; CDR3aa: CASSQGLTPEQYF
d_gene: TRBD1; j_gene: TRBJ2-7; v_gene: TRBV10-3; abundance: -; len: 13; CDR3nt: TGTGCCACACACCCTGGACAGGGCTACGAGCAGTACTTC; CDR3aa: CATHPGQGYEQYF
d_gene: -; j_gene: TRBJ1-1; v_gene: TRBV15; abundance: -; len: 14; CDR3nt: TGTGCCACCAGCAGAGAGGAACGGGGCACTGAAGCTTTCTTT; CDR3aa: CATSREERGTEAFF
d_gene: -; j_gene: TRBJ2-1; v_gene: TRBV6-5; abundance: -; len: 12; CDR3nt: TGTGCCAGCAGTTACCCCGGGAATGAGCAGTTCTTC; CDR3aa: CASSYPGNEQFF
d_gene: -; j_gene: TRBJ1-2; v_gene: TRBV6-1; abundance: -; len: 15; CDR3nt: TGTGCCAGCAGTGAAGGGCAGATACCTAACTATGGCTACACCTTC; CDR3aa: CASSEGQIPNYGYTF
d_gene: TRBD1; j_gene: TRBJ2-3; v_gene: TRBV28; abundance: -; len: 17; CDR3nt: TGTGCCAGCAGTTTCCGGCCGGGACAGCTACTCACAGATACGCAGTATTTT; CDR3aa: CASSFRPGQLLTDTQYF
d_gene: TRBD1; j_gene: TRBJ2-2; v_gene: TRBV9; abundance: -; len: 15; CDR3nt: TGTGCCAGCAGCGCCAGGACAGGGGGCGGCGGGGAGCTGTTTTTT; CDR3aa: CASSARTGGGGELFF
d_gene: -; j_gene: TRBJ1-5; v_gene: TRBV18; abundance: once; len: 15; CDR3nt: TGTGCCAGCTCACCGAACGGGAACCCGGCTCAGCCCCAGCATTTT; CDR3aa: CASSPNGNPAQPQHF
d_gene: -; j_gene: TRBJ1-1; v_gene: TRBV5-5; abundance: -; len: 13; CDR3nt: TGTGCCAGCAGTCCGCCAGGGTTTAGTGAAGCTTTCTTT; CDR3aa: CASSPPGFSEAFF
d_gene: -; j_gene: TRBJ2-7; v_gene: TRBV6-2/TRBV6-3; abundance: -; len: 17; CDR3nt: TGTGCCAGCAGTAAACCTAGGGGGTACAGCCTCTCCTACGAGCAGTACTTC; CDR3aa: CASSKPRGYSLSYEQYF
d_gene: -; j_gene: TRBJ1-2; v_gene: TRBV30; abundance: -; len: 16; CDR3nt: TGTGCCTGGAGCAAAGAACTCCCGGGTGCCGGCGCGGGCTACACCTTC; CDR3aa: CAWSKELPGAGAGYTF
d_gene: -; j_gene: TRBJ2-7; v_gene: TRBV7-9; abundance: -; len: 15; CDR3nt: TGTGCCAGCAGCTTAGCTCAAGGACAGCACTTCGAGCAGTACTTC; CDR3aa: CASSLAQGQHFEQYF
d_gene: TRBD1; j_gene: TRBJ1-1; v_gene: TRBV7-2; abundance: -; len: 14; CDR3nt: TGTGCCAGCAGCTTAGGCGGGGACAGGGGAGGAGCTTTCTTT; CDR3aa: CASSLGGDRGGAFF
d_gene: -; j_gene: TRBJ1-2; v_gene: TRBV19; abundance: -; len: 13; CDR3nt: TGTGCCAGTAGTAAATATCAGGACTATGGCTACACCTTC; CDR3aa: CASSKYQDYGYTF
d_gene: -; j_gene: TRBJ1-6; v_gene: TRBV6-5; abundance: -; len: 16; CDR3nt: TGTGCCAGCAGTTACTTCACTCCCGAAGGGGGTTCACCCCTCCACTTT; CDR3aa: CASSYFTPEGGSPLHF
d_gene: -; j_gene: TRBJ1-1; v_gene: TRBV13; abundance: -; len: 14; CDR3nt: TGTGCCAGCAGCCTTCAGACAGCGAACACTGAAGCTTTCTTT; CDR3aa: CASSLQTANTEAFF